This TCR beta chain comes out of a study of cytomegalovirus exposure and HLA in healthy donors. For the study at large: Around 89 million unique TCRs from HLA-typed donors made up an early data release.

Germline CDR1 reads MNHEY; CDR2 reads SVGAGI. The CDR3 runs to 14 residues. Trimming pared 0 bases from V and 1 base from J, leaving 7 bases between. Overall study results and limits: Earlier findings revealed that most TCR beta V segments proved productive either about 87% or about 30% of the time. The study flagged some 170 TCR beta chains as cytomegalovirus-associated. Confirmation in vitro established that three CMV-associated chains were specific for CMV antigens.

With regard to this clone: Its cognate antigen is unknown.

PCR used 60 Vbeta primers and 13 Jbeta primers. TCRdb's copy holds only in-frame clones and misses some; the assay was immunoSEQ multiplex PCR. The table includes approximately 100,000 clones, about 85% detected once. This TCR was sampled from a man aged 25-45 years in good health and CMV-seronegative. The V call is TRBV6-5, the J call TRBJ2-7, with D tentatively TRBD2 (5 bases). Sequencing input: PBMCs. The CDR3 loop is CASSYSGDSYEQYF. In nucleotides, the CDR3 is TGTGCCAGCAGTTACTCCGGGGATTCCTACGAGCAGTACTTC.